One TCR beta chain is described in this entry. TCRdb's table, derived via immunoSEQ multiplex PCR, lists solely in-frame clones and lacks some. This table has 200,000 to 300,000 clones, roughly nine tenths appearing once. This sample is drawn from a study of blood T cell repertoires in COVID-19. The CDR3 loop spans 14 amino acids. V was shortened by 0 bases and J by 10 bases, with 15 bases between the two germline ends. CDR1 MNHNS and CDR2 SASEGT come from the germline V gene. Sequencing was carried out using PBMCs or T cells enriched from blood (not recorded which). The chain couples TRBV6-1 to TRBJ1-1; tentative D call: TRBD1 (5 bases). The TCR sequence derives from a woman under 30 who had recovered from COVID-19. The CDR3 region is CASSEALQGMGAFF. CDR3 DNA sequence: TGTGCCAGCAGTGAAGCTTTGCAGGGAATGGGAGCTTTCTTT.